The source of this T cell receptor (beta chain) is a study of chemoradiotherapy in HPV16-positive cancers. The study, taken as a whole, reports: For HPV16-positive patients, expanding HPV-responsive T cells associated with longer recurrence-free survival. Only a couple of HPV16-positive patients supplied the functional HPV-specificity definition. Candidate HPV-specific clones and E7-related TCR motifs grew in tumor during treatment.

The V segment lost 0 bases and the J segment 5 bases; nucleotides outside the gene matches: 6. The CDR3 has 16 residues. CDR1 and CDR2 from the germline V gene are MNHEY and SVGAGI. Points on this clone: Its specificity is not known.

Repeated repertoire sampling spanned the course of chemoradiotherapy. TCRdb keeps only in-frame clones here, not all; method: immunoSEQ multiplex PCR. The sample comprises 20,000 or so clones, about 87% of which are singletons, and more than 2% rests with the top ten. The material was blood, obtained from a patient who underwent chemoradiotherapy. The chain couples TRBV6-5 to TRBJ2-7, with TRBD2 matching 11 bases. The TCR originated in a human donor with HPV-associated anogenital cancer. The CDR3 sequence is CASSYSVLAGDHEQYF. CDR3 nucleotides: TGTGCCAGCAGTTACTCGGTACTAGCGGGAGACCACGAGCAGTACTTC.